This TCR beta chain was recovered during a study of T cell responses to AZD1222 COVID-19 vaccine (dated by TCRdb to the early 2020s). Regarding the study in general: A total of over 230 trial participants underwent TCR sequencing, of whom roughly 210 had received two doses of AZD1222 and around 26 had received two doses of the MenACWY control vaccine. Trial participants were enrolled into age subgroups of 18-55, 56-69 and 70-plus years, which contained 148, 28 and 57 TCR-sequenced participants, respectively.

The time point label of this sample denotes: about 28 days (+/-7) after the second vaccine dose. Because spike-specific TCR depth and breadth did not differ between the two schedules, AZD1222 recipients who got a second dose at roughly 4 weeks were pooled with those who got a second dose at roughly 12 weeks. Vaccinee samples came from UK trials COV001 and COV002, including a single-blind randomized controlled phase 2/3 trial of AZD1222 (ChAdOx1 nCoV-19) in healthy adults. Trial participant PBMC samples were collected at day 0 and day 28 after the second dose for TCRbeta chain sequencing. CDR1 and CDR2, per the germline V gene (reference sequence), are LNHDA and SQIVND. Including the terminal cysteine and phenylalanine, the CDR3 comprises 16 residues. Solely the CDR3 DNA is kept, with 48 bases framed from the first base. V has 5 bases trimmed and J has 0 bases trimmed; junction bases matching no gene number 6.

The CDR3 regions of human TCRbeta chains were analyzed by immunosequencing. The study's own analysis went as follows. Repertoire TCRs were matched against a reference library of SARS-CoV-2-specific TCRs generated with the MIRA antigen-specificity platform. Breadth meant the fraction of unique TCRs that were SARS-CoV-2-associated, whereas depth meant the fraction of total T cells that were SARS-CoV-2-associated. Using the MIRA data, every spike-specific TCR was mapped to the spike region that the TCR reacted to and assigned to either a CD4 or a CD8 class. Log10-transformed breadth and depth values were compared by one-way ANOVA with Sidak's multiple comparisons tests. The immuneACCESS repertoire file appears here via TCRdb, limited to in-frame rearrangements. These files lack a portion of the clones; in checked studies, under half of the deficit traces to unresolved V genes, and the cause of the others is not known. D and trimming were read from the DNA, whereas the V and J calls and clone size are those reported in that table. The sample table holds some 280,000 clones, of which around 92% were seen once. 0.55% of the sample is taken by the ten largest.

Details on this clone: This receptor's antigen is unknown. No much larger clone is present one base from it, and per-base qualities are unavailable.

Results and caveats for the whole study, not just this receptor: Nearly half of unique spike-specific TCRs reportedly recognized epitopes outside regions mutated in the B.1.351 and B.1.1.7 variants. Conclusions about previously exposed vaccinees are limited because only six or seven AZD1222 recipients were SARS-CoV-2 seropositive at baseline. Vaccine-associated CD4 TCRs spanned the whole spike protein, with dominant responses in regions 160-218 and 743-854. In the small 56-69-year group, the increase in depth fell short of significance, most likely because of low power. Because no samples from the day 14 peak response were available, repertoires could be characterized only after the peak T cell response. Participants were mostly white British, with more females than males. The authors suggested clonal diversity may have been underestimated. After two AZD1222 doses, spike-specific TCR breadth and depth were significantly higher than at day 0 and than in MenACWY recipients.

The rearranged chain carries TRBV19 and TRBJ2-3; 9 nucleotides in the junction match TRBD2. The sequencing used peripheral blood, collected 28 days after the second AZD1222 dose. The TCR originated in an adult who received the AZD1222 COVID-19 vaccine. The CDR3 protein sequence reads: CASSPRLAASTDTQYF. The nucleotides are TGTGCCAGTAGTCCTAGACTAGCGGCTAGCACAGATACGCAGTATTTT.